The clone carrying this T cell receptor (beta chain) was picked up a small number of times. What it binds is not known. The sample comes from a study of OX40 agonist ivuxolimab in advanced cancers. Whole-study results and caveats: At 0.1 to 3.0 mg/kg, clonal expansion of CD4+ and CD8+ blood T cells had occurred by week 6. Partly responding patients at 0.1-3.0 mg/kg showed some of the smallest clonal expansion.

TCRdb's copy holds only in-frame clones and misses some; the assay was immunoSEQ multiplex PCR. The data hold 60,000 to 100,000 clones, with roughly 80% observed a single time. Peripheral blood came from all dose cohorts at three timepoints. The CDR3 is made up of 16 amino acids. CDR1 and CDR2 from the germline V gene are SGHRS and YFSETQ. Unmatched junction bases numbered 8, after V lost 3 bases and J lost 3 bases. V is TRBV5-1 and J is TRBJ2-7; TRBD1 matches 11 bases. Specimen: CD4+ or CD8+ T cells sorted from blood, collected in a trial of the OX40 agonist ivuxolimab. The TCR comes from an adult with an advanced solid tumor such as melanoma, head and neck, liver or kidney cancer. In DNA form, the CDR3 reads TGCGCCAGCAGCTGGACCGTTGGGACAGGGGGCTACGAGCAGTACTTC. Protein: CASSWTVGTGGYEQYF.